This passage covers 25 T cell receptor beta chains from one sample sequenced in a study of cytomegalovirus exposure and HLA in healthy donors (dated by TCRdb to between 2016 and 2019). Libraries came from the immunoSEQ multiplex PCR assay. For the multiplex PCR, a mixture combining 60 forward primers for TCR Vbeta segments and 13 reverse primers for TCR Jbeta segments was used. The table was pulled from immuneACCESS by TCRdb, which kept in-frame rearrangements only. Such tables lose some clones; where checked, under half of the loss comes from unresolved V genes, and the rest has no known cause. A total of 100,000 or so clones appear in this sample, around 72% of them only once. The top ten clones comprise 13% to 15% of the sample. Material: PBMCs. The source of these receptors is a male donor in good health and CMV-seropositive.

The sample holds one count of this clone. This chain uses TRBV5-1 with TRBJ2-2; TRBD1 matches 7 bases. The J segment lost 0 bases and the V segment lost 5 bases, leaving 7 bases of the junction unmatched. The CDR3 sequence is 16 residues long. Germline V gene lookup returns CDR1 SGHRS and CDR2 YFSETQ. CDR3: CASRRRDRANTGELFF. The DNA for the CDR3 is TGCGCCAGCAGGCGTCGGGACAGAGCGAACACCGGGGAGCTGTTTTTT.

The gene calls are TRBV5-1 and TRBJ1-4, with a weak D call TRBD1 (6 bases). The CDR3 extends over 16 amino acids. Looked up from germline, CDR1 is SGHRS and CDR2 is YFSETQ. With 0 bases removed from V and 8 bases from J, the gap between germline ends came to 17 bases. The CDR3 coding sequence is TGCGCCAGCAGCTTGGCCGGGCAGGGACAAGAGGAAAAACTGTTTTTT. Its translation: CASSLAGQGQEEKLFF.

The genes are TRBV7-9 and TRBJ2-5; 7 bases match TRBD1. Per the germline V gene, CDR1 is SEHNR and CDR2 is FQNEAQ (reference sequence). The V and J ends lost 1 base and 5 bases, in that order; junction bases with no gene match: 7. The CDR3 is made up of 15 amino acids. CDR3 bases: TGTGCCAGCAGCTTAGGGCAGGTGACAGGGGAGACCCAGTACTTC. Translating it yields CASSLGQVTGETQYF.

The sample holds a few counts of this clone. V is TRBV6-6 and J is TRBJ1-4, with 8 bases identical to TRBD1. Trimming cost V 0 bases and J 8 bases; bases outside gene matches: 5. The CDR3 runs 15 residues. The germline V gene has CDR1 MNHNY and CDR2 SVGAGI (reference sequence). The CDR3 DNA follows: TGTGCCAGCAGTTACTCTGGGACAGGCGGGGAAAAACTGTTTTTT. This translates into CASSYSGTGGEKLFF.

As DNA, the CDR3 is TGTGCCAGTACTGAGCGAGCATCCTACAATGAGCAGTTCTTC. Encoded protein: CASTERASYNEQFF. This chain connects TRBV19 to TRBJ2-1; D is undetermined. The V gene's germline CDR1 is LNHDA and CDR2 SQIVND (reference sequence). With 7 bases removed from V and 1 base from J, the gap between germline ends came to 11 bases. This CDR3 has 14 amino acids.

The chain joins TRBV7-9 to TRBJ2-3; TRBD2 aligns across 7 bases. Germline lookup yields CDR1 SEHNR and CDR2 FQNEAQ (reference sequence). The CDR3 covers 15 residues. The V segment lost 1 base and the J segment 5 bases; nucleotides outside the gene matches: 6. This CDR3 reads CASSLVAGRGDTQYF. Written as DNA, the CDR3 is TGTGCCAGCAGCTTAGTGGCGGGGAGGGGAGATACGCAGTATTTT. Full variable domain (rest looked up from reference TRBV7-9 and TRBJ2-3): DTGVSQNPRHKITKRGQNVTFRCDPISEHNRLYWYRQTLGQGPEFLTYFQNEAQLEKSRLLSDRFSAERPKGSFSTLEIQRTEQGDSAMYLCASSLVAGRGDTQYFGPGTRLTVL.

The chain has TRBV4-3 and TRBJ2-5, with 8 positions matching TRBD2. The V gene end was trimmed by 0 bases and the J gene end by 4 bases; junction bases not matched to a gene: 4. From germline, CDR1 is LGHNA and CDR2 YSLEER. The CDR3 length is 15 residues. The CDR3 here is CASSQERGGSETQYF. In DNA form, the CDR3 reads TGCGCCAGCAGCCAAGAACGGGGGGGGTCAGAGACCCAGTACTTC.

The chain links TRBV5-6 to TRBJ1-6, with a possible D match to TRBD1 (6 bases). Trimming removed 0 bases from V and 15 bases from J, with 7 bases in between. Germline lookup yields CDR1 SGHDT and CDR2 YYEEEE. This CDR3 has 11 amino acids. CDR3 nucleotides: TGTGCCAGCAGCTTGGGAGGGGGCCTCCACTTT. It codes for CASSLGGGLHF.

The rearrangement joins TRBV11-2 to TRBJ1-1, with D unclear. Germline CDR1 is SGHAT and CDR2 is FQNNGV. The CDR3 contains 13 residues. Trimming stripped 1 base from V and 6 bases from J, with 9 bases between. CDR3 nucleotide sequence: TGTGCCAGCAGCTTAGGCTTCGGGTCTGAAGCTTTCTTT. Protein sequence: CASSLGFGSEAFF.

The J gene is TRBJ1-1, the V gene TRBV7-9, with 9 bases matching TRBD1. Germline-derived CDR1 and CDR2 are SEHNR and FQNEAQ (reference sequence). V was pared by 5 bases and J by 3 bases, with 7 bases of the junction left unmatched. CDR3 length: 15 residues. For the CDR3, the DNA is TGTGCCAGCAGCACTAGGGACAGGGACGACACTGAAGCTTTCTTT. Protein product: CASSTRDRDDTEAFF. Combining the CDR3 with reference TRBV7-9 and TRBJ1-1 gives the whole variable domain DTGVSQNPRHKITKRGQNVTFRCDPISEHNRLYWYRQTLGQGPEFLTYFQNEAQLEKSRLLSDRFSAERPKGSFSTLEIQRTEQGDSAMYLCASSTRDRDDTEAFFGQGTRLTVV.

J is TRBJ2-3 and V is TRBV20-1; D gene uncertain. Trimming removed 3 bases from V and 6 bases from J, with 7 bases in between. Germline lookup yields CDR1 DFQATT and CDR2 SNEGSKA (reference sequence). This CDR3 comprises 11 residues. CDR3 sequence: CSARTRDTQYF. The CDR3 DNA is TGCAGTGCTAGGACTCGGGATACGCAGTATTTT.

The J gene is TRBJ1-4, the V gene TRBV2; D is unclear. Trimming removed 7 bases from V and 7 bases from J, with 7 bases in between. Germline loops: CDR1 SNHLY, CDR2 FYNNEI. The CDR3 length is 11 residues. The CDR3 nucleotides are TGTGCCAGCACGGTTCTTGAAAAACTGTTTTTT. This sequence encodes CASTVLEKLFF.

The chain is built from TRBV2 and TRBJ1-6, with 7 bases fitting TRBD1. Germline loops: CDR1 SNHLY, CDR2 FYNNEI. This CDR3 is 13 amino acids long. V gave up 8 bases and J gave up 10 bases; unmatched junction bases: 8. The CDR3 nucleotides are TGTGCCAGCCATCGACAGGGAGCCTCACCCCTCCACTTT. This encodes CASHRQGASPLHF.

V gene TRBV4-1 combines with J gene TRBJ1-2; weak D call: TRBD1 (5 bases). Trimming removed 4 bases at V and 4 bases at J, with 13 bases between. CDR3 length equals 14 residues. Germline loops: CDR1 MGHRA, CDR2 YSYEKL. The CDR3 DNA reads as TGCGCCAGCAGCCCCAGGGATGGGGTCTATGGCTACACCTTC. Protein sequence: CASSPRDGVYGYTF.

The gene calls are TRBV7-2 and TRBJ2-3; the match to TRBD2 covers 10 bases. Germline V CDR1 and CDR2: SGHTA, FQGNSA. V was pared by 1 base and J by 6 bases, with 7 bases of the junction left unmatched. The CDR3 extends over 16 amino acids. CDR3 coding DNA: TGTGCCAGCAGCTTAGTTGCTAGCGGGGGAACGGATACGCAGTATTTT. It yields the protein CASSLVASGGTDTQYF.

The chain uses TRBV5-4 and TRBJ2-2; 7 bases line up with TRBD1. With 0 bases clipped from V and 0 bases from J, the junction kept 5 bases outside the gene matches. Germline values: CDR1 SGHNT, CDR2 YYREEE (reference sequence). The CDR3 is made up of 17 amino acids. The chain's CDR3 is CASSLGQGPSNTGELFF. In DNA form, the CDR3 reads TGTGCCAGCAGCTTGGGACAGGGTCCCTCGAACACCGGGGAGCTGTTTTTT.

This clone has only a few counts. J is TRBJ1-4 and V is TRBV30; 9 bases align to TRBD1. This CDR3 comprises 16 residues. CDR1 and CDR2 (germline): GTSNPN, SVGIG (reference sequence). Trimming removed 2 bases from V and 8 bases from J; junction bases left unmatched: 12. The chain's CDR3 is CAWSSSFQQGAEKLFF. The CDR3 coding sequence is TGTGCCTGGAGTTCGTCCTTCCAACAGGGGGCGGAAAAACTGTTTTTT.

CDR3: CSVEEGSGVDEQFF. CDR3 nucleotides: TGCAGCGTTGAAGAGGGGAGCGGGGTCGATGAGCAGTTCTTC. This chain joins TRBV29-1 and TRBJ2-1, with TRBD2 identical over 7 bases. J lost 8 bases, V lost 0 bases, and 7 bases had no gene match. Germline assignment: CDR1 SQVTM and CDR2 ANQGSEA. The CDR3 runs 14 residues.

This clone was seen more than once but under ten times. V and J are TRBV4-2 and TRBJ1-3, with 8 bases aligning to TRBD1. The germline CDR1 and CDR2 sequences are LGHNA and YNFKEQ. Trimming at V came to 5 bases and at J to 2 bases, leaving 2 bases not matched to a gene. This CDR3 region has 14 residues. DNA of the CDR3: TGTGCCAGCAGCACGGACAGGGCTGGAAACACCATATATTTT. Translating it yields CASSTDRAGNTIYF.

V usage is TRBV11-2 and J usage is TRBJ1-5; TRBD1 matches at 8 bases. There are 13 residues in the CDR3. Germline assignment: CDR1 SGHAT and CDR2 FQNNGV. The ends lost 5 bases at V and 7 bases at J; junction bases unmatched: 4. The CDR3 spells CASSRDRSQPQHF. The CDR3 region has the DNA TGTGCCAGCAGCCGGGACAGGTCCCAGCCCCAGCATTTT.

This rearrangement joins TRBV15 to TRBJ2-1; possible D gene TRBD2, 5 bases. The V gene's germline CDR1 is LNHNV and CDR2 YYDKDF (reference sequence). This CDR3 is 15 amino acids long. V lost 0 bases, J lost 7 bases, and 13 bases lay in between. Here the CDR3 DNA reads TGTGCCACCAGCAGAGATGGAGGCGTAGGGAATGAGCAGTTCTTC. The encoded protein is CATSRDGGVGNEQFF.

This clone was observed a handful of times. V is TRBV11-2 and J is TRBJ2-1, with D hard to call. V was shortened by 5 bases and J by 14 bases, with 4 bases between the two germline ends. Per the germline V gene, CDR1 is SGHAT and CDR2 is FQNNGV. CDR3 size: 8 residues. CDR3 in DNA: TGTGCCAGCAGCGAGGAGTTCTTC. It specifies CASSEEFF.

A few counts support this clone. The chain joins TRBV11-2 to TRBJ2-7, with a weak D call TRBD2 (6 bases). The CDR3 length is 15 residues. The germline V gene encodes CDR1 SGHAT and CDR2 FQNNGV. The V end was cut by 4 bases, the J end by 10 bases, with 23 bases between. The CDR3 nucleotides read TGTGCCAGCAGCTCCCTTCGGGACTCTCGGTGGGGCCAGTACTTC. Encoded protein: CASSSLRDSRWGQYF.

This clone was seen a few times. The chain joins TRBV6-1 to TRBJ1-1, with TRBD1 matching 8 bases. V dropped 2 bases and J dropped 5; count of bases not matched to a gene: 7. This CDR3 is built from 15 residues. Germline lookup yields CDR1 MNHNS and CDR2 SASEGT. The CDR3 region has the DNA TGTGCCAGCAGTGAACATCGGCAGGGGGCGACTGAAGCTTTCTTT. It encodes CASSEHRQGATEAFF.

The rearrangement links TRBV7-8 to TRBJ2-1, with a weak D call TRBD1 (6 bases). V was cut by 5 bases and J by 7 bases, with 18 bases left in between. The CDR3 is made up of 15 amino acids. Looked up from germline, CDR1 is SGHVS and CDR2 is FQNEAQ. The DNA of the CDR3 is TGTGCCAGCAGCCGCGCCAGGGGTGGGGGAAATGAGCAGTTCTTC. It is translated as CASSRARGGGNEQFF.